This T cell receptor (beta chain) was obtained from a study of cytomegalovirus exposure and HLA in healthy donors. PCR employed 60 Vbeta and 13 Jbeta primers. Produced via immunoSEQ multiplex PCR; TCRdb's table is partial and in-frame only. Among around 150,000 clones listed, under 90% were seen once. V shed 3 bases and J shed 0 bases, with 12 bases lying between them. This CDR3 has 16 residues. Germline lookup yields CDR1 LNHDA and CDR2 SQIVND (reference sequence). Findings and limits, study-wide: It was in a later analysis that TCR association rates were seen to vary by HLA locus, highest for DRB1 and lowest for HLA-C. Later analysis demonstrated an association between a missense DCLRE1C variant and TCR beta V- and J-gene trimming. Solely CMV serostatus was available to characterize immune exposure. Under in vitro conditions, a few CMV-associated chains were confirmed as specific for CMV antigens.

Comment on this clone: What it binds is unknown.

The sequence came from a boy younger than 10 in good health and CMV-seronegative. The sequenced sample was PBMCs. This chain connects TRBV19 to TRBJ1-3, with D perhaps matching TRBD1 (6 bases). CDR3 region: CASSMTGFISGNTIYF. CDR3 nucleotide sequence: TGTGCCAGTAGTATGACAGGATTCATCTCTGGAAACACCATATATTTT.